This TCR beta chain derives from a study of blood T cells in healthy people across ages. Using a J-beta primer mix together with a sample-barcoded 5' primer, a second PCR was run for about 6 to 12 cycles. MiXCR, run by TCRdb on the 5' RACE reads, gives a single entry per CDR3 protein. Of 630,000 or so distinct CDR3 sequences listed, less than 35% are singletons. The CDR3 extends over 15 amino acids. Germline loops: CDR1 LGHDT, CDR2 YNNKEL (reference sequence). V lost 4 bases and J lost 3, with 10 bases in between. This clonotype was counted only a few times. The V gene is TRBV3-1, the J gene TRBJ2-6, with D maybe TRBD2 (6 bases). The sequence derives from a woman of 80 years or more in good health. Sequenced input: blood. CDR3 sequence: CASSRGGFGANVLTF. CDR3 DNA: TGTGCCAGCAGCCGAGGAGGGTTTGGGGCCAACGTCCTGACTTTC.